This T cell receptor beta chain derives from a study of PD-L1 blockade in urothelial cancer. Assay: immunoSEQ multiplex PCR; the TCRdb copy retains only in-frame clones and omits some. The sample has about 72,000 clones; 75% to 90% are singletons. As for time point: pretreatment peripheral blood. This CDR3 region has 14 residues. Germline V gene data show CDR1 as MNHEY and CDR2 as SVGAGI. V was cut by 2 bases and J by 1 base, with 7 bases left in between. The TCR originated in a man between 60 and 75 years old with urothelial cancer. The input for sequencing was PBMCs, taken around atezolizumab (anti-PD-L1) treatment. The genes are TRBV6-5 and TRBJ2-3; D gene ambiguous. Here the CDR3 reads CASSYRPGTDTQYF. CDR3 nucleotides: TGTGCCAGCAGTTACCGCCCAGGCACAGATACGCAGTATTTT.